The present T cell receptor (beta chain) was sequenced within a study of T-cell reconstitution after alpha-beta-depleted transplantation in children. Overall study findings and caveats: The authors attributed T-cell counts and diversity one year after transplant mostly to newly produced T cells.

Remarks on this clonotype: Its matching antigen is unknown.

Looked up from germline, CDR1 is WNHNN and CDR2 is SYGVQD (reference sequence). This CDR3 has 16 amino acids. Trimming took 0 bases from V and 8 from J; bases not matched to a gene: 7. A library of TCRbeta sequences, prepared with unique molecular identifiers, was generated. TCRdb itself ran the PCR reads through MiXCR, one entry per CDR3 protein. The sample has 500,000 or so distinct CDR3 sequences; 11% are singletons. The source material was PBMCs, mostly from graft donor cells, sampled 180 days after TCRalphabeta/CD19-depleted stem cell transplant. The sequence came from a female patient between 2 and 15 years old who had a stem cell transplant for aplastic anemia, so the T cells may come from the graft donor. This chain connects TRBV10-1 to TRBJ2-1; 10 nucleotides match TRBD2. This chain's CDR3 is CASSESRAGGPYEQFF. The CDR3, as DNA: TGCGCCAGCAGTGAGTCAAGAGCGGGAGGGCCGTATGAGCAGTTCTTC.